The T cell receptor beta chain described here comes from a study of cytomegalovirus exposure and HLA in healthy donors. The wider study: Early release data held approximately 81 million unique TCRs from HLA-typed donors.

CDR3 size: 17 residues. Between the trimmed V and J ends, which lost 4 bases and 8 bases, there was a span of 23 bases. Healthy bone marrow donors formed the donor group. Sampled while nominally healthy, donors likely had unrecorded immune exposures. The PCR had 60 Vbeta and 13 Jbeta primers. Sequenced by immunoSEQ multiplex PCR; TCRdb stores in-frame clones only, minus some. The top ten clones hold roughly 1.7% of a sample with some 170,000 clones, over 60% of them seen once. The J gene is TRBJ2-2, the V gene TRBV6-7, with D perhaps TRBD2 (5 bases). TRBV6-7 is identified as an open reading frame with a role that is uncertain. The clonotype was recovered from a woman aged 25 to 45 in good health and CMV-seronegative. The source material was PBMCs. The CDR3 DNA sequence: TGTGCCAGCAGTTCTCTAGGCCCTCGACCACGGACTGGGGAGCTGTTTTTT. It specifies CASSSLGPRPRTGELFF.